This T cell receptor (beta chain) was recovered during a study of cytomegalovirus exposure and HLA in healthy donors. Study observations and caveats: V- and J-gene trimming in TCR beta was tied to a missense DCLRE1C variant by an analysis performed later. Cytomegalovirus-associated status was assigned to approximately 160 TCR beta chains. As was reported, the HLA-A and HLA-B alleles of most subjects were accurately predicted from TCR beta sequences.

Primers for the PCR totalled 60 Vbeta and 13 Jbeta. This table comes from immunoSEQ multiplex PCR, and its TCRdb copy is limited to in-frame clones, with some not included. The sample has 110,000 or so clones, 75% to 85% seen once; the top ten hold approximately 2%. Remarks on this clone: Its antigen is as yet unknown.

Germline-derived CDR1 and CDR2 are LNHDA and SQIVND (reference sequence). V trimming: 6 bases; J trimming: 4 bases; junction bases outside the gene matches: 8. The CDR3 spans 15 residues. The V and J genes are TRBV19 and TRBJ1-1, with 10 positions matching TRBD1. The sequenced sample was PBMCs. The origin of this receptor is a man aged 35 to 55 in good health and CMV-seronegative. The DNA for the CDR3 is TGTGCCAGTAGGGACAGGGGGGCTGGCGGCACTGAAGCTTTCTTT. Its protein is CASRDRGAGGTEAFF.